Below, 20 T cell receptor beta chains from the same sample are listed, as sequenced in a study of control samples from healthy donors and cancer patients. Using immunoSEQ multiplex PCR, the repertoire was profiled, and TCRdb retains in-frame clones only, with some absent. The table shows approximately 170,000 clones, with about 94% occurring only once. The sequencing input was blood. The origin of the receptors is a woman in her sixties or seventies in good health.

The genes are TRBV2 and TRBJ1-1, with 7 bases that match TRBD1. This CDR3 contains 13 residues. Germline V gene sequence: CDR1 SNHLY, CDR2 FYNNEI. Germline trimming cut 5 bases from V and 3 bases from J; bases unmatched to any gene: 3. CDR3 sequence (DNA): TGTGCCAGCAGTTTAGACAGGGACACTGAAGCTTTCTTT. Protein sequence: CASSLDRDTEAFF.

The rearrangement joins TRBV6-2 or TRBV6-3 to TRBJ1-5; D gene unclear. This CDR3 has 14 amino acids. Germline V gene sequence: CDR1 MNHEY, CDR2 SVGEGT. Trimming took 3 bases from V and 4 from J, leaving 10 bases between them. Here the CDR3 reads CASSYYQANQPQHF. In DNA form, the CDR3 reads TGTGCCAGCAGTTATTACCAGGCTAATCAGCCCCAGCATTTT.

This chain uses TRBV3-1 (or the pseudogene TRBV3-2) with TRBJ2-1, with D perhaps TRBD2 (6 bases). The CDR3 covers 16 residues. The germline CDR1 and CDR2 sequences are LGHDT and YNNKEL (reference sequence). The V end was cut by 1 base, the J end by 6 bases, with 16 bases between. The CDR3 region is CASSQVGRLGVNEQFF. CDR3 DNA sequence: TGTGCCAGCAGCCAAGTGGGGAGACTAGGGGTCAATGAGCAGTTCTTC.

This clone was counted only a few times. J is TRBJ1-6 and V is TRBV4-1; 8 nucleotides match TRBD1. The V gene's germline CDR1 is MGHRA and CDR2 YSYEKL. With V trimmed by 4 bases and J by 6 bases, 11 bases remained unmatched. The CDR3 covers 17 residues. In DNA, the CDR3 is TGCGCCAGCAGCCGTAGGTCAGGGGGCGAATCTAATTCACCCCTCCACTTT. Its translation is CASSRRSGGESNSPLHF.

The chain combines TRBV7-2 with TRBJ1-6; D not resolved. From germline, CDR1 is SGHTA and CDR2 FQGNSA. This CDR3 has 15 amino acids. Trimming cost V 1 base and J 4 bases, with 8 bases left between them. The CDR3 loop is CASSLDARYNSPLHF. The CDR3 region has the DNA TGTGCCAGCAGCTTAGACGCCAGATATAATTCACCCCTCCACTTT.

The chain is built from TRBV6-5 and TRBJ1-4; D is ambiguous. Germline assignment: CDR1 MNHEY and CDR2 SVGAGI. The CDR3 loop spans 16 amino acids. The V gene lost 0 bases and the J gene lost 4 bases, with 12 bases spanning the gap. The CDR3 spells CASSYSMGGFNEKLFF. The CDR3 nucleotides read TGTGCCAGCAGTTACTCGATGGGTGGATTTAATGAAAAACTGTTTTTT.

The genes are TRBV6-5 and TRBJ1-5; unclear D gene. The germline V gene encodes CDR1 MNHEY and CDR2 SVGAGI. The CDR3 is 14 amino acids. Trimming took off 0 bases at V and 5 bases at J, with 8 bases between the two ends. The CDR3 spells CASSYSEGDQPQHF. CDR3 DNA sequence: TGTGCCAGCAGTTACTCTGAGGGCGATCAGCCCCAGCATTTT.

V gene TRBV9 combines with J gene TRBJ1-3, with D tentatively TRBD1 (6 bases). The CDR3 sequence is 15 residues long. V was shortened by 2 bases and J by 8 bases, with 17 bases between the two germline ends. Germline values: CDR1 SGDLS, CDR2 YYNGEE. DNA for the CDR3: TGTGCCAGCAGCGTTGTATCCCAGGGGACGGACACCATATATTTT. Translated: CASSVVSQGTDTIYF.

This chain links TRBV7-9 with TRBJ1-1; D uncertain. This CDR3 has 13 residues. The V gene's germline CDR1 is SEHNR and CDR2 FQNEAQ (reference sequence). V was trimmed by 4 bases and J by 6 bases, leaving 12 bases between them. CDR3 in DNA: TGTGCCAGCAGCTACGGGAATAACCCTGAAGCTTTCTTT. This codes for CASSYGNNPEAFF.

This chain links TRBV4-1 with TRBJ1-5; D is possibly TRBD1 (6 bases). The length of the CDR3 is 20 residues. Trimming cost V 4 bases and J 2 bases, with 27 bases left between them. CDR1 is MGHRA, CDR2 YSYEKL, per germline. CDR3 DNA sequence: TGCGCCAGCAGCCCGATTCCGGATGCTCCAGGGGCATTCGGCAATCAGCCCCAGCATTTT. Translation: CASSPIPDAPGAFGNQPQHF.

The chain couples TRBV6-5 to TRBJ1-5; weak D call: TRBD1 (6 bases). Germline CDR1 and CDR2: MNHEY and SVGAGI. The CDR3 is 15 amino acids. V lost 6 bases, J lost 0 bases, and 12 bases lay in between. This chain's CDR3 is CASSRTVDSNQPQHF. CDR3 in DNA: TGTGCCAGCAGCCGGACAGTCGATAGCAATCAGCCCCAGCATTTT.

This chain links TRBV7-2 with TRBJ1-1; 8 bases are a match to TRBD1. In germline, CDR1 is SGHTA, CDR2 FQGNSA. This CDR3 spans 13 amino acids. Trimming cost V 5 bases and J 4 bases; bases outside gene matches: 3. The CDR3 spells CASSIDRGTEAFF. The DNA for the CDR3 is TGTGCCAGCAGCATAGACAGGGGCACTGAAGCTTTCTTT.

On this clone itself: The sample has other DNA sequences that encode this CDR3 too. The chain uses TRBV5-6 and TRBJ1-5, with 7 bases aligning to TRBD1. This CDR3 is built from 16 residues. Germline CDR1 and CDR2: SGHDT and YYEEEE. With V trimmed by 4 bases and J by 5 bases, 12 bases remained unmatched. CDR3 nucleotides: TGTGCCAGCAGCCTGACAGGGAGGAGAGCATATCAGCCCCAGCATTTT. Amino acids: CASSLTGRRAYQPQHF.

This clone was recorded a few times. V is TRBV12-3 or TRBV12-4 and J is TRBJ1-1; no definite D call. The CDR3 runs to 11 residues. V lost 9 bases to trimming and J lost 8 bases, with 13 bases between them. CDR3 sequence: CASNEAGEAFF. The CDR3 nucleotides read TGTGCCAGTAACGAGGCGGGGGAAGCTTTCTTT.

This sequence joins TRBV18 and TRBJ1-5, with TRBD1 matching over 7 bases. The CDR3 consists of 14 residues. Germline V gene sequence: CDR1 KGHSH, CDR2 LQKENI. V lost 9 bases and J lost 4; bases outside the gene matches: 9. The CDR3, as DNA: TGTGCCAGTCAGGGACAGAACTTGAATCAGCCCCAGCATTTT. Residues: CASQGQNLNQPQHF.

This chain joins TRBV5-1 and TRBJ2-3; 8 bases line up with TRBD2. Germline-derived CDR1 and CDR2 are SGHRS and YFSETQ. This CDR3 comprises 15 residues. V shed 4 bases and J 6 bases; nucleotides not matched to a gene: 10. The CDR3 loop reads CASSLNSGARDTQYF. DNA of the CDR3: TGCGCCAGCAGCCTTAATAGCGGGGCTAGGGATACGCAGTATTTT.

The chain carries TRBV4-3 and TRBJ2-7; no clear D. The CDR3 contains 14 residues. Germline assignment: CDR1 LGHNA and CDR2 YSLEER. V lost 0 bases and J lost 1, with 7 bases in between. The chain's CDR3 is CASSQDLRSYEQYF. For the CDR3, the DNA is TGCGCCAGCAGCCAAGATCTCAGGTCCTACGAGCAGTACTTC.

This sequence joins TRBV30 and TRBJ1-4; maybe TRBD1 (5 bases). V lost 3 bases to trimming and J lost 8 bases, with 7 bases between them. CDR1 GTSNPN and CDR2 SVGIG come from the germline V gene (reference sequence). CDR3 size: 11 residues. The DNA of the CDR3 is TGTGCCTGGAGATGGGGGGAAAAACTGTTTTTT. Translated, it gives CAWRWGEKLFF. Combining the CDR3 with reference TRBV30 and TRBJ1-4 gives the whole variable domain SQTIHQWPATLVQPVGSPLSLECTVEGTSNPNLYWYRQAAGRGLQLLFYSVGIGQISSEVPQNLSASRPQDRQFILSSKKLLLSDSGFYLCAWRWGEKLFFGSGTQLSVL.

The chain carries TRBV9 and TRBJ1-2; no firm D call. Germline-derived CDR1 and CDR2 are SGDLS and YYNGEE. Trimming shortened V by 0 bases and J by 4 bases, and 10 bases separated the two germline ends. The CDR3 loop spans 14 amino acids. CDR3 amino acids: CASSVEGLFYGYTF. CDR3 sequence (DNA): TGTGCCAGCAGCGTAGAAGGCCTCTTCTATGGCTACACCTTC.

The J gene is TRBJ1-1, the V gene TRBV1; the DNA was not used to check the table's D call, TRBD1. TRBV1 is shown as a pseudogene. The CDR3 runs to 14 residues. The CDR3 DNA sequence: TGCACCAGAAGGACAGCCCATGAGGGCACTGAAGCTTTCTTT. It specifies CTRRTAHEGTEAFF.